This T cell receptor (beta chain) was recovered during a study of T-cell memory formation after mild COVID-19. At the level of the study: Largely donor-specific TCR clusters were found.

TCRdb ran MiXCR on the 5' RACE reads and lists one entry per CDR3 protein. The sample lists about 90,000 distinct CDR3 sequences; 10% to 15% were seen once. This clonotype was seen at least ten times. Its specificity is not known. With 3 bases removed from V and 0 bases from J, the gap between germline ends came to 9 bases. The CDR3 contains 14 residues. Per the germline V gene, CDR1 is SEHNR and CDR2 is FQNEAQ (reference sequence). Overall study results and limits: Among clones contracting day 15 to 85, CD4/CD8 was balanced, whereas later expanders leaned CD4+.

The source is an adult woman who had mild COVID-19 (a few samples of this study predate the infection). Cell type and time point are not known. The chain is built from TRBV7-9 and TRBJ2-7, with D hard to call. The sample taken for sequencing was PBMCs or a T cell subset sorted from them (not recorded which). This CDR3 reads CASSLGSYSYEQYF. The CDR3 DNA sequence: TGTGCCAGCAGCTTGGGATCCTACTCCTACGAGCAGTACTTC.